Below, 28 T cell receptor beta chains from the same sample are listed, as sequenced in a study of cytomegalovirus exposure and HLA in healthy donors. Both 60 Vbeta primers and 13 Jbeta primers went into the PCR. Sequencing was performed with immunoSEQ multiplex PCR; in TCRdb, only in-frame clones are kept and a portion is missing. Of roughly 190,000 clones in the sample, about 85% were seen once. Input material: PBMCs. These receptors came from a man aged 45-60 years in good health and CMV-seronegative.

This CDR3 reads CASSFEGATNEKLFF. CDR3 in DNA: TGTGCCAGCAGCTTTGAGGGAGCCACTAATGAAAAACTGTTTTTT. The genes are TRBV5-4 and TRBJ1-4; D not certain. Looked up from germline, CDR1 is SGHNT and CDR2 is YYREEE (reference sequence). V lost 2 bases and J lost 2, with 10 bases in between. The CDR3 has 15 amino acids.

The rearrangement joins TRBV6-5 to TRBJ1-5; 9 bases are a match to TRBD1. Germline-derived CDR1 and CDR2 are MNHEY and SVGAGI. The junction had 5 bases not matched to a gene; V was cut back by 4 bases and J by 1 base. The CDR3 consists of 16 residues. CDR3 residues: CASSSTGGRSNQPQHF. The CDR3 coding sequence is TGTGCCAGCAGTTCTACAGGGGGCAGGAGCAATCAGCCCCAGCATTTT.

Regarding this clone: Other DNA sequences within the sample encode an identical CDR3. The V gene is TRBV5-6, the J gene TRBJ1-5, with 8 bases fitting TRBD1. The CDR3 is made up of 14 amino acids. J was trimmed by 7 bases and V by 0 bases; bases with no gene match: 3. Germline V lookup: CDR1 SGHDT, CDR2 YYEEEE. DNA for the CDR3: TGTGCCAGCAGCTTGGCGGGACAGGCGCAGCCCCAGCATTTT. Its protein is CASSLAGQAQPQHF.

The chain carries TRBV7-7 and TRBJ2-5, with a possible D match to TRBD1 (6 bases). CDR3 size: 14 residues. Germline-derived CDR1 and CDR2 are SSHAT and FNYEAQ (reference sequence). V lost 5 bases and J 4 bases, leaving 14 bases between the germline ends. The CDR3 sequence: CASSPRGGGETQYF. The CDR3 DNA sequence: TGTGCCAGCAGCCCCAGGGGTGGGGGAGAGACCCAGTACTTC.

This chain uses TRBV9 with TRBJ2-7; 9 nucleotides match TRBD2. Germline values: CDR1 SGDLS, CDR2 YYNGEE. V was pared by 4 bases and J by 2 bases, with 4 bases of the junction left unmatched. The CDR3 is made up of 14 amino acids. For the CDR3, the DNA is TGTGCCAGCAGCCTAGCGGGATCGACCTACGAGCAGTACTTC. This encodes CASSLAGSTYEQYF. Looking up the rest from reference TRBV9 and TRBJ2-7 gives the full variable domain: DSGVTQTPKHLITATGQRVTLRCSPRSGDLSVYWYQQSLDQGLQFLIQYYNGEERAKGNILERFSAQQFPDLHSELNLSSLELGDSALYFCASSLAGSTYEQYFGPGTRLTVT.

CDR3 amino acids: CASSGWQGLNQPQHF. The CDR3 nucleotides read TGTGCCAGCAGTGGGTGGCAGGGGCTCAATCAGCCCCAGCATTTT. The rearrangement joins TRBV2 to TRBJ1-5, with a possible D match to TRBD1 (6 bases). V was pared by 4 bases and J by 3 bases, with 13 bases between. The CDR3 spans 15 residues. Germline CDR1 is SNHLY and CDR2 is FYNNEI.

This sequence joins TRBV7-2 and TRBJ1-1; D might be TRBD1 (5 bases). Germline V CDR1 and CDR2: SGHTA, FQGNSA. The CDR3 extends over 13 amino acids. V was shortened by 5 bases and J by 5 bases, with 12 bases between the two germline ends. The chain's CDR3 is CASSVNGGTEAFF. The CDR3 DNA reads as TGTGCCAGCAGCGTAAACGGGGGAACTGAAGCTTTCTTT. Using reference TRBV7-2 and TRBJ1-1 for the parts outside the CDR3, the full variable domain is GAGVSQSPSNKVTEKGKDVELRCDPISGHTALYWYRQSLGQGLEFLIYFQGNSAPDKSGLPSDRFSAERTGGSVSTLTIQRTQQEDSAVYLCASSVNGGTEAFFGQGTRLTVV.

This chain joins TRBV18 and TRBJ2-1; D might be TRBD1 (7 bases). With 5 bases removed from V and 8 bases from J, the gap between germline ends came to 19 bases. This CDR3 contains 15 residues. Germline V gene sequence: CDR1 KGHSH, CDR2 LQKENI. The CDR3 loop is CASSRSEGARDEQFF. The CDR3 coding sequence is TGTGCCAGCTCAAGGTCGGAGGGGGCGCGGGATGAGCAGTTCTTC.

This chain links TRBV10-3 with TRBJ2-3, with TRBD1 matching over 10 bases. CDR3 size: 17 residues. Per the germline V gene, CDR1 is ENHRY and CDR2 is SYGVKD. Trimming cost V 0 bases and J 4 bases; bases outside gene matches: 7. This CDR3 reads CAISESQGTGAADTQYF. CDR3 nucleotide sequence: TGTGCCATCAGTGAGTCGCAGGGGACAGGGGCGGCAGATACGCAGTATTTT.

V is TRBV7-2 and J is TRBJ1-3; tentative D call: TRBD1 (5 bases). V lost 4 bases and J lost 4, with 14 bases in between. The CDR3 consists of 15 residues. From germline, CDR1 is SGHTA and CDR2 FQGNSA. CDR3: CASSSFSGGGNTIYF. DNA of the CDR3: TGTGCCAGCAGCTCCTTTTCTGGGGGGGGAAACACCATATATTTT.

This chain connects TRBV7-2 to TRBJ1-6; unclear D gene. Deletions cut 1 base from V and 9 bases from J, with 7 bases between. CDR1 is SGHTA and CDR2 is FQGNSA in the germline V gene. CDR3 length equals 13 residues. The DNA for the CDR3 is TGTGCCAGCAGCTTAGTCGAGGGTTCACCCCTCCACTTT. It encodes CASSLVEGSPLHF.

The chain recombines TRBV7-3 with TRBJ2-1; 7 bases fit TRBD2. The CDR3 length is 12 residues. The V gene end was trimmed by 5 bases and the J gene end by 12 bases; junction bases not matched to a gene: 7. CDR1 is SGHTA and CDR2 is FQGTGA in the germline V gene. CDR3 DNA: TGTGCCAGCAGCGTTTATGGCGGGGGGCAGTTCTTC. Translating it yields CASSVYGGGQFF.

The V call is TRBV9, the J call TRBJ1-4; D is unclear. This CDR3 comprises 15 residues. Trimming cost V 3 bases and J 8 bases, with 17 bases left between them. CDR1 and CDR2 from the germline V gene are SGDLS and YYNGEE. CDR3 bases: TGTGCCAGCAGCGAGGAGGTCAAGGGTCGGGAAAAACTGTTTTTT. This translates into CASSEEVKGREKLFF.

This clone occurred a few times. The chain employs TRBV9 and TRBJ1-2; the D is unclear. The CDR3 is made up of 11 amino acids. From germline, CDR1 is SGDLS and CDR2 YYNGEE. The ends were cut back, 0 bases at V and 9 bases at J, with 6 bases in the middle. The CDR3 DNA reads as TGTGCCAGCAGCGTAGGACTTAGCTACACCTTC. Encoded protein: CASSVGLSYTF.

This clone was counted a few times. The CDR3 loop reads CASSPQVDTEAFF. CDR3 sequence (DNA): TGTGCCAGCAGCCCTCAAGTAGACACTGAAGCTTTCTTT. The chain has TRBV14 and TRBJ1-1; D is unresolved. Per germline, CDR1 SGHDN and CDR2 FVKESK. The V and J ends lost 4 bases and 3 bases respectively, with 9 bases between them. This CDR3 has 13 amino acids.

Details on this clone: A read error may produce the germline difference seen at one junction end. Within the sample, other DNA sequences also encode this same CDR3. This chain connects TRBV19 to TRBJ1-2; 9 bases are shared with TRBD1. Germline lookup yields CDR1 LNHDA and CDR2 SQIVND (reference sequence). CDR3 length: 15 amino acids. CDR3 nucleotides: TGCGCCAGTAGTATAATGGGACAGGGATACTATGGCTACACCTTC. It is translated as CASSIMGQGYYGYTF. Together with reference TRBV19 and TRBJ1-2, the CDR3 gives the full variable domain: DGGITQSPKYLFRKEGQNVTLSCEQNLNHDAMYWYRQDPGQGLRLIYYSQIVNDFQKGDIAEGYSVSREKKESFPLTVTSAQKNPTAFYLCASSIMGQGYYGYTFGSGTRLTVV.

DNA of the CDR3: TGTGCCAGCTCACCCAGCGGGAACTCCTACGAGCAGTACTTC. Protein: CASSPSGNSYEQYF. The chain joins TRBV18 to TRBJ2-7, with TRBD2 matching 7 bases. V gave up 3 bases and J gave up 0 bases; unmatched junction bases: 2. CDR1 and CDR2 from the germline V gene are KGHSH and LQKENI. The CDR3 totals 14 residues.

The rearrangement uses TRBV6-1 and TRBJ2-5; 11 nucleotides align to TRBD2. The germline V gene encodes CDR1 MNHNS and CDR2 SASEGT. The CDR3 spans 16 residues. Trimming at V came to 5 bases and at J to 6 bases, leaving 11 bases not matched to a gene. This CDR3 is CASSKVAGGPLKTQYF. The CDR3 DNA is TGTGCCAGCAGTAAAGTAGCGGGGGGGCCCCTTAAGACCCAGTACTTC.

The chain has TRBV7-2 and TRBJ2-5; 9 bases align to TRBD2. Germline trimming cut 5 bases from V and 4 bases from J; bases unmatched to any gene: 11. Germline V gene lookup returns CDR1 SGHTA and CDR2 FQGNSA. The CDR3 runs 16 residues. This chain's CDR3 is CASSPSLAGLGETQYF. The CDR3 DNA is TGTGCCAGCAGCCCGTCACTAGCGGGCCTGGGAGAGACCCAGTACTTC. The complete variable domain, with remaining parts taken from reference TRBV7-2 and TRBJ2-5, reads GAGVSQSPSNKVTEKGKDVELRCDPISGHTALYWYRQSLGQGLEFLIYFQGNSAPDKSGLPSDRFSAERTGGSVSTLTIQRTQQEDSAVYLCASSPSLAGLGETQYFGPGTRLLVL.

V and J are TRBV19 and TRBJ2-1; TRBD2 matches at 8 bases. Germline CDR1 LNHDA, CDR2 SQIVND (reference sequence). The CDR3 is 14 amino acids. V trimming: 2 bases; J trimming: 9 bases; junction bases outside the gene matches: 6. CDR3 sequence reads: CASSISGGTSEQFF. The CDR3 nucleotides are TGTGCCAGTAGTATAAGCGGGGGAACCAGTGAGCAGTTCTTC.

The chain carries TRBV4-3 and TRBJ1-4; D unclear. Germline CDR1 is LGHNA and CDR2 is YSLEER. The CDR3 covers 15 residues. Trimming left V 0 bases short and J 7 bases short, with 12 bases between. The CDR3 sequence: CASSQDTAGSEKLFF. The CDR3 DNA sequence: TGCGCCAGCAGCCAAGATACGGCGGGGAGTGAAAAACTGTTTTTT.

The V and J genes are TRBV7-9 and TRBJ2-7; 11 bases match TRBD1. This CDR3 is 16 amino acids long. V lost 6 bases to trimming and J lost 7 bases; unmatched junction nucleotides: 14. CDR1 SEHNR and CDR2 FQNEAQ come from the germline V gene (reference sequence). The CDR3 DNA sequence: TGTGCCAGCAGAAAATCCGGGACAGGGGGGTTTGGGGAGCAGTACTTC. It encodes CASRKSGTGGFGEQYF.

The J gene is TRBJ2-1, the V gene TRBV10-3; 13 bases align to TRBD2. Germline trimming cut 9 bases from V and 10 bases from J; bases unmatched to any gene: 3. CDR1 and CDR2 (germline): ENHRY, SYGVKD. This CDR3 has 12 residues. The CDR3 region is CAIMTSGGEQFF. CDR3 coding DNA: TGTGCCATAATGACTAGCGGGGGGGAGCAGTTCTTC.

V and J are TRBV7-9 and TRBJ2-1; 8 bases match TRBD2. This CDR3 spans 13 amino acids. Trimming cost V 5 bases and J 10 bases; bases outside gene matches: 7. Germline V lookup: CDR1 SEHNR, CDR2 FQNEAQ (reference sequence). CDR3 sequence (DNA): TGTGCCAGCAGCCAGGGCGGGGGGAGAGAGCAGTTCTTC. Translation gives CASSQGGGREQFF.

With regard to this clone: This sample includes further DNA sequences coding for the same CDR3. This chain's CDR3 is CASSSDTNTEAFF. The CDR3 DNA sequence: TGCGCCAGCAGCTCCGACACGAACACTGAAGCTTTCTTT. This chain uses TRBV5-1 with TRBJ1-1; no firm D call. The V gene lost 3 bases and the J gene lost 1 base, with 7 bases spanning the gap. This CDR3 contains 13 residues. Germline lookup yields CDR1 SGHRS and CDR2 YFSETQ.

CDR3 sequence: CASSLRQGRANVLTF. CDR3 DNA sequence: TGTGCCAGCAGCTTACGACAGGGACGGGCCAACGTCCTGACTTTC. The chain links TRBV9 to TRBJ2-6, with 7 bases fitting TRBD1. Germline V gene data show CDR1 as SGDLS and CDR2 as YYNGEE. J lost 5 bases, V lost 4 bases, and 6 bases had no gene match. This CDR3 contains 15 residues.

In this sample, this clone turned up a few times. This sequence joins TRBV5-6 and TRBJ1-5; 10 bases line up with TRBD1. This CDR3 has 15 residues. Germline lookup yields CDR1 SGHDT and CDR2 YYEEEE. V lost 4 bases, J lost 6 bases, and 7 bases stayed unmatched. CDR3 coding DNA: TGTGCCAGCAGCCTCACCGGGACAGGGGTTCAGCCCCAGCATTTT. Its protein product is CASSLTGTGVQPQHF. The full variable domain, completed using reference TRBV5-6 and TRBJ1-5, is DAGVTQSPTHLIKTRGQQVTLRCSPKSGHDTVSWYQQALGQGPQFIFQYYEEEERQRGNFPDRFSGHQFPNYSSELNVNALLLGDSALYLCASSLTGTGVQPQHFGDGTRLSIL.

This clone came up once. The chain recombines TRBV7-8 with TRBJ2-7; 8 nucleotides align to TRBD1. With V trimmed by 0 bases and J by 2 bases, 3 bases remained unmatched. CDR1 is SGHVS and CDR2 is FQNEAQ in the germline V gene. This CDR3 region has 15 residues. Written as DNA, the CDR3 is TGTGCCAGCAGCTTAGCTGGGACAGGCCCCTACGAGCAGTACTTC. Protein: CASSLAGTGPYEQYF.